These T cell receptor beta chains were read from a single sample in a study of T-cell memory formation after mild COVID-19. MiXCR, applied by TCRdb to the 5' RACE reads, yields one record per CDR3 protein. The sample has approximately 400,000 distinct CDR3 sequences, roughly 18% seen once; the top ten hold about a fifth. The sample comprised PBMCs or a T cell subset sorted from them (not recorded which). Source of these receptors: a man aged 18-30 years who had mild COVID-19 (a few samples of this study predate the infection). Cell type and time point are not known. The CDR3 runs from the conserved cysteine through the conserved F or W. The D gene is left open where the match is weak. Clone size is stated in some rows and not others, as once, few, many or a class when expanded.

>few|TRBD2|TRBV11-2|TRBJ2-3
CASRLAGADTQYF
TGTGCCAGCAGACTAGCGGGGGCGGATACGCAGTATTTT
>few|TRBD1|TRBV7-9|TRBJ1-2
CASSYDRGARGYTF
TGTGCCAGCAGCTACGACAGGGGGGCGCGTGGCTACACCTTC
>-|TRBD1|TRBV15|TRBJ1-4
CATSSGTGTVNEKLFF
TGTGCCACCAGCAGCGGTACCGGGACAGTTAATGAAAAACTGTTTTTT
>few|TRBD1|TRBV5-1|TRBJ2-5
CASSLEAGGTPETQYF
TGCGCCAGCAGCTTGGAAGCAGGGGGAACCCCAGAGACCCAGTACTTC
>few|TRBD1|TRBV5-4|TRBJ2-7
CASSSGQGMSYEQYF
TGTGCCAGCAGCTCGGGACAGGGGATGTCCTACGAGCAGTACTTC
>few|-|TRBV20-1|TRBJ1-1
CSARDPRRGESEAFF
TGCAGTGCTAGAGATCCCCGTCGGGGAGAAAGTGAAGCTTTCTTT
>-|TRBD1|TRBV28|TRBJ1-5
CASSSLRQGVNQPQHF
TGTGCCAGCAGTTCACTACGACAGGGGGTCAATCAGCCCCAGCATTTT
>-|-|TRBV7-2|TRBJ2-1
CASSFQPYWDEQFF
TGTGCCAGCAGCTTTCAACCTTACTGGGATGAGCAGTTCTTC
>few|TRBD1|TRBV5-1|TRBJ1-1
CASRVTGTGSTPEAFF
TGCGCCAGCAGGGTTACCGGGACAGGGAGTACGCCTGAAGCTTTCTTT
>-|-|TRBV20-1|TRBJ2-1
CSARARYSVYEQFF
TGCAGTGCTAGAGCGAGATACTCTGTGTATGAGCAGTTCTTC
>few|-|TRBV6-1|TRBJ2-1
CAGGVQDHNEQFF
TGTGCCGGAGGGGTTCAGGACCACAATGAGCAGTTCTTC
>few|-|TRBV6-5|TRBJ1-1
CASSYSGLPSNTEAFF
TGTGCCAGCAGTTACTCAGGGCTTCCTTCGAACACTGAAGCTTTCTTT
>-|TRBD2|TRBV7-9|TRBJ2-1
CASSDGLDYNEQFF
TGTGCCAGCAGCGACGGACTAGACTACAATGAGCAGTTCTTC
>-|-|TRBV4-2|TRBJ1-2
CASSQALSYQGIAYGYTF
TGTGCCAGCAGCCAAGCTCTATCCTACCAGGGGATCGCCTATGGCTACACCTTC
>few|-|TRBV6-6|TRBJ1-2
CASSMGRGGSLYGYGYTF
TGTGCCAGCAGTATGGGGAGAGGGGGTAGCCTCTATGGCTATGGCTACACCTTC
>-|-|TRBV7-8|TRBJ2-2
CASSLDYSGNTGELFF
TGTGCCAGCAGCTTAGATTACAGCGGGAACACCGGGGAGCTGTTTTTT
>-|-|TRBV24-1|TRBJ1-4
CATSDRGNEKLFF
TGTGCCACCAGTGACAGGGGAAATGAAAAACTGTTTTTT
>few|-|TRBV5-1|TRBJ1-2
CASSLWSGYGYTF
TGCGCCAGCAGCTTGTGGTCAGGGTATGGCTACACCTTC
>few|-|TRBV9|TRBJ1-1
CASSVDRVNTEAFF
TGTGCCAGCAGCGTAGACAGGGTGAACACTGAAGCTTTCTTT
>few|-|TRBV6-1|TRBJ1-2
CASSEFTQDPFYGYTF
TGTGCCAGCAGTGAATTTACACAAGACCCCTTCTATGGCTACACCTTC
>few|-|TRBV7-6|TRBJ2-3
CASSLERGRTDTQYF
TGTGCCAGCAGCTTAGAAAGGGGAAGGACAGATACGCAGTATTTT
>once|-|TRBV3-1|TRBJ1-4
CASSQESGWTNEKLFF
TGTGCCAGCAGCCAAGAGTCAGGGTGGACTAATGAAAAACTGTTTTTT
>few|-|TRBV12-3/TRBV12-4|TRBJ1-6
CASSSRGGQINSPLHF
TGTGCCAGCAGTTCCCGTGGGGGACAAATTAATTCACCCCTCCACTTT
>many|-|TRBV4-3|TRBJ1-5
CASSLSAVSNQPQHF
TGCGCCAGCAGCCTTAGCGCAGTTAGCAATCAGCCCCAGCATTTT
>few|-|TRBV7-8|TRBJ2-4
CASSLGQLRNIQYF
TGTGCCAGCAGCTTAGGGCAATTGAGGAACATTCAGTACTTC
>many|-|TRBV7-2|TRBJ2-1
CASGTLGLSSYNEQFF
TGTGCCTCCGGTACCTTGGGCCTGAGCTCCTACAATGAGCAGTTCTTC
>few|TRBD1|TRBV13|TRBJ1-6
CASSTDRGNSPLHF
TGTGCCAGCAGCACCGACAGGGGTAATTCACCCCTCCACTTT
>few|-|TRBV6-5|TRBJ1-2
CASSSPGHYGPRLYGYTF
TGTGCCAGCAGTTCACCAGGACATTATGGGCCGAGGCTCTATGGCTACACCTTC
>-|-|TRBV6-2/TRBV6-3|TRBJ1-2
CASSYRERGRHGYTF
TGTGCCAGCAGTTACCGTGAGAGGGGGAGGCATGGCTACACCTTC
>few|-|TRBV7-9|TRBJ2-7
CASSPLRYEQYF
TGTGCCAGCAGTCCCCTCAGGTACGAGCAGTACTTC
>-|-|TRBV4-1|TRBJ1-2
CASSQDLGGTYGYTF
TGCGCCAGCAGCCAAGATCTCGGAGGGACCTATGGCTACACCTTC
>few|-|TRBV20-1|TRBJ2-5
CSALGQQETQYF
TGCAGTGCGCTGGGGCAGCAAGAGACCCAGTACTTC
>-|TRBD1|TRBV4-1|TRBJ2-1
CASSHPGTGNYNEQFF
TGCGCCAGCAGCCACCCCGGGACAGGGAACTACAATGAGCAGTTCTTC
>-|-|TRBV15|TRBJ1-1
CATSRSQGMNTEAFF
TGTGCCACCAGCAGATCCCAGGGGATGAACACTGAAGCTTTCTTT
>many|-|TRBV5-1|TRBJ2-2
CASSSRNTGELFF
TGCGCCAGCAGCTCTAGAAACACCGGGGAGCTGTTTTTT
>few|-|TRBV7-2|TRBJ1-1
CASSFGQGTEAFF
TGTGCCAGCAGCTTTGGGCAGGGCACTGAAGCTTTCTTT